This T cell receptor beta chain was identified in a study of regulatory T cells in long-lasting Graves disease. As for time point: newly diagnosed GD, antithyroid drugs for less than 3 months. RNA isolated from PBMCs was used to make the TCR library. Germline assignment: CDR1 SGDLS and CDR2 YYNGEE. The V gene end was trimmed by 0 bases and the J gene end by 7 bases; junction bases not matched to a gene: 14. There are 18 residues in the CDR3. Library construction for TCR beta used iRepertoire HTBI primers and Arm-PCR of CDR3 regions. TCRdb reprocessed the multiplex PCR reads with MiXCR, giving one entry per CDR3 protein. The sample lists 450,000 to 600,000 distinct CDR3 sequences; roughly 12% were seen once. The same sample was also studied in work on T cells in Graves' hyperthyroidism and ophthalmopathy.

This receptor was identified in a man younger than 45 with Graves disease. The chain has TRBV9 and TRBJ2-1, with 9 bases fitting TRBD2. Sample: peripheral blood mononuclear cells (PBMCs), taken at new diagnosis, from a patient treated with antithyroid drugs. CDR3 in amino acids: CASSVGGEASGIWNEQFF. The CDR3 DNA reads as TGTGCCAGCAGCGTAGGAGGTGAGGCTAGCGGGATCTGGAATGAGCAGTTCTTC.